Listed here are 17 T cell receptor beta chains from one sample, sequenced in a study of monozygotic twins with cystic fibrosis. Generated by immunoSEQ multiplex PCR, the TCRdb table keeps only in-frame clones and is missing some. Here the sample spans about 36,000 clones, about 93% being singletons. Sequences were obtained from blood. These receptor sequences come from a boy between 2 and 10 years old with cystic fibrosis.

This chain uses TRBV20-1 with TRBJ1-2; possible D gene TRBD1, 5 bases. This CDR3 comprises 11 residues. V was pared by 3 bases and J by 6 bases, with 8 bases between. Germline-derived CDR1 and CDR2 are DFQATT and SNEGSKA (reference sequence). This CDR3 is CSASRGDGYTF. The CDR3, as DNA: TGCAGTGCTAGTAGAGGGGATGGCTACACCTTC.

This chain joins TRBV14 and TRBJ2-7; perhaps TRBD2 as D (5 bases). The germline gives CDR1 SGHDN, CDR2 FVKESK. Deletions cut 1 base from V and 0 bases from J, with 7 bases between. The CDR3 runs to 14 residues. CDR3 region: CASSQVGSSYEQYF. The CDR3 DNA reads TGTGCCAGCAGCCAAGTAGGGAGCTCCTACGAGCAGTACTTC.

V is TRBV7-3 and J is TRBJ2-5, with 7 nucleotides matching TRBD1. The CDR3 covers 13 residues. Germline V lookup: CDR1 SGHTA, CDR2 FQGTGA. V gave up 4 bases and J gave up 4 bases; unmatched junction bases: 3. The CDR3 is CASSSTGRETQYF. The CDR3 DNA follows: TGTGCCAGCAGCTCGACAGGGAGAGAGACCCAGTACTTC.

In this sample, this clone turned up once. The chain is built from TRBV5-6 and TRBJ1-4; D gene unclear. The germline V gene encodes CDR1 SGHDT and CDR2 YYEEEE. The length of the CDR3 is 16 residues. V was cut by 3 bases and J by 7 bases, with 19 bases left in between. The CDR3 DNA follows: TGTGCCAGCAGCTCCCTTTATGGAATTTATGGTGAAAAACTGTTTTTT. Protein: CASSSLYGIYGEKLFF. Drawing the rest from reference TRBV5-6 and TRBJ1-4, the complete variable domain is DAGVTQSPTHLIKTRGQQVTLRCSPKSGHDTVSWYQQALGQGPQFIFQYYEEEERQRGNFPDRFSGHQFPNYSSELNVNALLLGDSALYLCASSSLYGIYGEKLFFGSGTQLSVL.

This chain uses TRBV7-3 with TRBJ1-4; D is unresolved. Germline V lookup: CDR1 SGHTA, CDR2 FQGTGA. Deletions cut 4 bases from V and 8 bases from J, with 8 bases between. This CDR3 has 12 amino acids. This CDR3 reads CASSYLAEKLFF. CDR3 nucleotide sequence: TGTGCCAGCAGCTACCTGGCAGAAAAACTGTTTTTT.

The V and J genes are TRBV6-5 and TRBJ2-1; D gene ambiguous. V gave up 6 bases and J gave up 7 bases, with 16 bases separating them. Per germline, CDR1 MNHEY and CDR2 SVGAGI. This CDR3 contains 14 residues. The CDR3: CASSRAVFRNEQFF. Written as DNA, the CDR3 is TGTGCCAGCAGCCGGGCCGTTTTTCGAAATGAGCAGTTCTTC.

The CDR3 loop is CASSFVEYNEQFF. The CDR3 DNA reads TGTGCCAGCAGCTTTGTAGAATACAATGAGCAGTTCTTC. The chain carries TRBV7-8 and TRBJ2-1, with unresolved D. Per the germline V gene, CDR1 is SGHVS and CDR2 is FQNEAQ. With 3 bases removed from V and 4 bases from J, the gap between germline ends came to 7 bases. There are 13 residues in the CDR3.

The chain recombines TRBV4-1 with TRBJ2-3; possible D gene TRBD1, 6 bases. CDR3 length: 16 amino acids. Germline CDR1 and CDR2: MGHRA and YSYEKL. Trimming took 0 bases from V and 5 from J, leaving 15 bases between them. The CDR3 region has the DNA TGCGCCAGCAGCCAAGAGAGACAGGTCGGGATAGATACGCAGTATTTT. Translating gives CASSQERQVGIDTQYF.

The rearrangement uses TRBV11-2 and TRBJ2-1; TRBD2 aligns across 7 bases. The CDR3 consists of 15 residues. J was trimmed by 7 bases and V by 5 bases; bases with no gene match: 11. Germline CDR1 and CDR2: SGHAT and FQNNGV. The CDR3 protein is CASSPLLGGRNEQFF. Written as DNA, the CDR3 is TGTGCCAGCAGCCCCCTCTTGGGGGGGAGGAATGAGCAGTTCTTC.

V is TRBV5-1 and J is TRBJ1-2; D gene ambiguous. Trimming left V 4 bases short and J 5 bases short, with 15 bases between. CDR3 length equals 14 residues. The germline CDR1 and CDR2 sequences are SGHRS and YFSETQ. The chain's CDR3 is CASSDAPDGYGYTF. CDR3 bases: TGCGCCAGCAGCGACGCTCCAGATGGGTATGGCTACACCTTC.

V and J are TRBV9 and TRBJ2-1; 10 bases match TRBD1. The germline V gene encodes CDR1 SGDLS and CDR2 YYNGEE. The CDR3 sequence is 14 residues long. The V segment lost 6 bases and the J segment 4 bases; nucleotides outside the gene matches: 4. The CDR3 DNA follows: TGTGCCAGCACCAGACAGGGGGCTTACAATGAGCAGTTCTTC. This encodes CASTRQGAYNEQFF. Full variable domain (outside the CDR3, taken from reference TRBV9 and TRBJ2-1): DSGVTQTPKHLITATGQRVTLRCSPRSGDLSVYWYQQSLDQGLQFLIQYYNGEERAKGNILERFSAQQFPDLHSELNLSSLELGDSALYFCASTRQGAYNEQFFGPGTRLTVL.

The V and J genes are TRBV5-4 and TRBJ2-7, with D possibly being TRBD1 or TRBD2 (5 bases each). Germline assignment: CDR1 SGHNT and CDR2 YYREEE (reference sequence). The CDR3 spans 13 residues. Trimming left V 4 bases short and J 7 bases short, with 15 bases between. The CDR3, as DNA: TGTGCCAGCAGCCCTACCGGGACCATGGAGCAGTACTTC. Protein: CASSPTGTMEQYF.

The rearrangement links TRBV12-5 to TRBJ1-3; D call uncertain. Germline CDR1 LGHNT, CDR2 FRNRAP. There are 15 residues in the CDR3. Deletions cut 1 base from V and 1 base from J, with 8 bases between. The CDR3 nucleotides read TGTGCTAGTGGTTTGGAGGGTGGATCTGGAAACACCATATATTTT. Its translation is CASGLEGGSGNTIYF.

The chain's CDR3 is CASSPPGTAHTEAFF. The DNA of the CDR3 is TGTGCCAGCTCACCGCCCGGGACAGCTCACACTGAAGCTTTCTTT. The rearrangement links TRBV18 to TRBJ1-1; 7 nucleotides match TRBD1. The V segment lost 3 bases and the J segment 3 bases; nucleotides outside the gene matches: 7. Germline assignment: CDR1 KGHSH and CDR2 LQKENI. This CDR3 region has 15 residues.

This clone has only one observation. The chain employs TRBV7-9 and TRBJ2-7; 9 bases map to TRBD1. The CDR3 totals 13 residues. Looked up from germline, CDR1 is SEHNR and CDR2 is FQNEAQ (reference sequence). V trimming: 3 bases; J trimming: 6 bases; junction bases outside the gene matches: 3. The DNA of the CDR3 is TGTGCCAGCAGCTTGACAGGGGGGGTCGAGCAGTACTTC. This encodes CASSLTGGVEQYF.

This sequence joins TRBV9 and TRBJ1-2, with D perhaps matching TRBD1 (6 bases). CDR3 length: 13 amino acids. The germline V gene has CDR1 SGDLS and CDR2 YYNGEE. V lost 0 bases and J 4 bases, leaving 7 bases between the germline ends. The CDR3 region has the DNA TGTGCCAGCAGCGTAGCGGGGGCCTATGGCTACACCTTC. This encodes CASSVAGAYGYTF.

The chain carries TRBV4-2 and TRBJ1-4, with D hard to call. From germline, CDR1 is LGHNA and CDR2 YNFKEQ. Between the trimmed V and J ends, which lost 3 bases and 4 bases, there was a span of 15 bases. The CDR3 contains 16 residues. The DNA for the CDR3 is TGTGCCAGCAGCCAGGAAGACCCCAACGTTAATGAAAAACTGTTTTTT. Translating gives CASSQEDPNVNEKLFF.